These T cell receptor beta chains were read from a single sample in a study of T cell responses to AZD1222 COVID-19 vaccine. Sequencing used immunoSEQ multiplex PCR; TCRdb keeps in-frame clones, though not all of them. Found here are approximately 110,000 clones, approximately 86% of them singletons; the top ten hold over 5.5%. The sample was peripheral blood, taken on day 0 of AZD1222 vaccination. The source of these receptors is an adult in good health. The CDR3 runs from the conserved cysteine through the conserved F or W. Each record gives: CDR3 protein, CDR3 DNA, J gene, clone size, V gene, D gene. A D gene is named only where the DNA matches it firmly. Part of the rows lack a size; the others show once, few, many or a class for expanded clones.

CASSLAAQTLGNNEQFF	TGTGCCAGCAGCTTAGCCGCTCAGACGCTCGGGAACAATGAGCAGTTCTTC	TRBJ2-1	-	TRBV11-3	-
CASSTRTGGYGNQPQHF	TGTGCCAGTAGTACGCGGACAGGGGGCTACGGCAATCAGCCCCAGCATTTT	TRBJ1-5	-	TRBV19	TRBD1
CAWSQVGISPLHF	TGTGCCTGGTCACAGGTGGGGATTTCACCCCTCCACTTT	TRBJ1-6	-	TRBV30	-
CASSPTGDRDTGELFF	TGTGCCAGCTCACCGACAGGGGATCGGGACACCGGGGAGCTGTTTTTT	TRBJ2-2	-	TRBV18	TRBD1
CASSQEYTEAFF	TGTGCCAGCAGCCAAGAGTACACTGAAGCTTTCTTT	TRBJ1-1	-	TRBV3-1/TRBV3-2	-
CASSSERTGSTFNYGYTF	TGTGCCAGTAGTAGTGAACGGACAGGATCGACCTTTAACTATGGCTACACCTTC	TRBJ1-2	-	TRBV19	TRBD1
CASSVTTGGATEAFF	TGTGCCAGCAGCGTTACAACAGGGGGGGCGACTGAAGCTTTCTTT	TRBJ1-1	many	TRBV9	TRBD1
CASSWTSGNTGELFF	TGTGCCAGCAGTTGGACTAGCGGTAACACCGGGGAGCTGTTTTTT	TRBJ2-2	-	TRBV28	TRBD2
CASRPGGEGLYGYTF	TGTGCCAGTCGACCCGGGGGCGAGGGTTTATATGGCTACACCTTC	TRBJ1-2	-	TRBV28	-
CASSVGSPNNSPLHF	TGTGCCAGCAGTGTGGGATCACCGAATAATTCACCCCTCCACTTT	TRBJ1-6	-	TRBV2	-
CASSDLVGNQPQHF	TGTGCCAGCAGTGACCTGGTAGGCAATCAGCCCCAGCATTTT	TRBJ1-5	-	TRBV6-4	-
CASSLMDPPRSELFF	TGCGCCAGCAGCTTGATGGACCCACCTCGATCGGAACTGTTTTTT	TRBJ1-4	-	TRBV5-1	-
CASRRGATGNEQFF	TGTGCCAGCAGGAGGGGGGCCACCGGGAATGAGCAGTTCTTC	TRBJ2-1	-	TRBV25-1	-
CASRGYEQYF	TGTGCCAGCAGGGGATACGAGCAGTACTTC	TRBJ2-7	-	TRBV2	-
CASSATDTQYF	TGTGCCAGCAGTGCTACAGATACGCAGTATTTT	TRBJ2-3	once	TRBV2	-
CASSPTGGQGNTGELFF	TGTGCCAGCAGCCCCACTGGGGGACAGGGGAACACCGGGGAGCTGTTTTTT	TRBJ2-2	-	TRBV7-2	TRBD1
CASSQSGLPNEKLFF	TGCGCCAGCAGCCAATCGGGCTTACCTAATGAAAAACTGTTTTTT	TRBJ1-4	-	TRBV4-3	-
CASSFRAEAFF	TGTGCCAGCAGTTTCCGGGCTGAAGCTTTCTTT	TRBJ1-1	-	TRBV28	-
CASSQDVGGYTF	TGTGCCAGCAGCCAAGATGTCGGAGGCTACACCTTC	TRBJ1-2	-	TRBV4-2	-
CAGTRDVGDTQYF	TGTGCCGGGACCCGGGACGTTGGAGATACGCAGTATTTT	TRBJ2-3	-	TRBV7-9	-
CSVGRGFTEQFF	TGCAGCGTTGGGAGGGGGTTCACTGAGCAGTTCTTC	TRBJ2-1	few	TRBV29-1	-
CASRNRDHTDTQYF	TGTGCCAGCAGAAACCGGGACCACACAGATACGCAGTATTTT	TRBJ2-3	-	TRBV2	-
CASSQIERRNEKLFF	TGCGCCAGCAGCCAGATCGAGCGCCGAAATGAAAAACTGTTTTTT	TRBJ1-4	-	TRBV4-1	-
CASSEEGVSTEAFF	TGTGCCAGCAGTGAGGAGGGCGTGAGCACTGAAGCTTTCTTT	TRBJ1-1	-	TRBV2	-
CASSEREVRGTEAFF	TGTGCCAGCAGTGAAAGGGAGGTGCGGGGGACTGAAGCTTTCTTT	TRBJ1-1	-	TRBV6-4	-
CASSLTGRSQPQHF	TGTGCCAGCAGTTTGACAGGGCGGTCACAGCCCCAGCATTTT	TRBJ1-5	-	TRBV28	TRBD1
CATSRVRSTNEKLFF	TGTGCCACCAGCAGAGTCCGATCAACTAATGAAAAACTGTTTTTT	TRBJ1-4	-	TRBV15	-
CASSYDSYTNYGYTF	TGTGCCAGCAGTTACGACTCCTACACTAACTATGGCTACACCTTC	TRBJ1-2	-	TRBV6-2/TRBV6-3	-
CASKRTGTGHYEQYF	TGCGCCAGCAAAAGGACCGGGACAGGGCACTACGAGCAGTACTTC	TRBJ2-7	-	TRBV5-1	TRBD1
CASSTTGTGNYGYTF	TGTGCCAGCAGTACCACCGGGACAGGGAACTATGGCTACACCTTC	TRBJ1-2	-	TRBV6-5	TRBD1
CASRSPGTRYEQYF	TGTGCCAGCAGATCCCCCGGGACGCGCTACGAGCAGTACTTC	TRBJ2-7	-	TRBV2	-
CASTPPVPNTEAFF	TGTGCCAGTACCCCCCCGGTGCCGAACACTGAAGCTTTCTTT	TRBJ1-1	-	TRBV19	-
CASSPSSEAFF	TGTGCCAGCAGCCCCTCCTCTGAAGCTTTCTTT	TRBJ1-1	-	TRBV12-3/TRBV12-4	-
CASSPDGSILYGYTF	TGTGCCAGTAGTCCGGACGGGAGCATACTATATGGCTACACCTTC	TRBJ1-2	once	TRBV19	-
CASSHAGGLAGELFF	TGTGCCAGCAGCCATGCGGGGGGGCTGGCCGGGGAGCTGTTTTTT	TRBJ2-2	-	TRBV3-1/TRBV3-2	TRBD2
CASSQGGGARLAKNIQYF	TGTGCCAGCAGCCAAGGCGGGGGGGCTAGGCTGGCCAAAAACATTCAGTACTTC	TRBJ2-4	-	TRBV3-1/TRBV3-2	TRBD2
CASSQGQGGSVGGTEAFF	TGCGCCAGCAGCCAAGGACAGGGTGGAAGTGTAGGTGGCACTGAAGCTTTCTTT	TRBJ1-1	-	TRBV4-1	TRBD1
CASRAYPNNEQFF	TGTGCCAGCAGGGCCTACCCCAACAATGAGCAGTTCTTC	TRBJ2-1	-	TRBV2	-
CASRTGYNEQFF	TGTGCCAGCAGGACAGGATACAATGAGCAGTTCTTC	TRBJ2-1	-	TRBV12-3/TRBV12-4	-
CAWSGEGFNNGYTF	TGTGCCTGGAGTGGAGAGGGTTTTAATAATGGCTACACCTTC	TRBJ1-2	-	TRBV30	-